The sequence of this T cell receptor beta chain was determined in a study of beta chain features in type 1 diabetes. As every portion of the isolated RNA was reverse transcribed, the sequencing read expressed TCRB transcripts. Generated by immunoSEQ multiplex PCR, the TCRdb table keeps only in-frame clones and is missing some. The table records 200,000 to 300,000 clones, less than 35% of them present only once. Germline V gene sequence: CDR1 LNHNV, CDR2 YYDKDF (reference sequence). The CDR3 runs to 15 residues. The V segment lost 0 bases and the J segment 1 base; nucleotides outside the gene matches: 2. The sample holds a few counts of this clone. Other DNA sequences from this sample encode an identical CDR3 as well.

This sequence was found in a man aged 25 to 40 in good health. Sequences were obtained from central memory CD4+ T cells from blood. The chain combines TRBV15 with TRBJ2-7, with TRBD2 matching 8 bases. Here the CDR3 DNA reads TGTGCCACCAGCAGAGATCCGGGGGGGTCCTACGAGCAGTACTTC. Protein product: CATSRDPGGSYEQYF.